These T cell receptor beta chains were read from a single sample in a study of T cell changes during pregnancy in multiple sclerosis. Repertoires were generated with immunoSEQ multiplex PCR, while TCRdb's copy carries only in-frame clones and drops some. The profile shows around 23,000 clones, about 93% of them singletons. This specimen consisted of CD8+ T cells from peripheral blood mononuclear cells, obtained in the third trimester of pregnancy. These receptors originate from a female donor with multiple sclerosis, enrolled in a pregnancy study. Each CDR3 is given with its conserved first and last residue. A D gene is named only where the DNA matches it firmly. Only part of the rows carry a size: once, few, many, or a class if the clone is expanded.

NA	TRBV19	NA	TRBJ2-2	TGTGCCAGTAGCATCCTACAGGGCGCCCGTAACACCGGGGAGCTGTTTTTT	CASSILQGARNTGELFF
NA	TRBV9	once	TRBJ1-4	TGTGCCAGCAGCGCACAGGGAGGGACCAATGAAAAACTGTTTTTT	CASSAQGGTNEKLFF
NA	TRBV4-3	NA	TRBJ1-6	TGCGCCAGCAGCCAAGATCGGCTCGGGGGCGGGGGACTAAATAATTCACCCCTCCACTTT	CASSQDRLGGGGLNNSPLHF
TRBD1	TRBV4-3	NA	TRBJ1-1	TGCGCCAGCAGCCCCAAGGCTCGGACAGGGAGCCTTTTGAACACTGAAGCTTTCTTT	CASSPKARTGSLLNTEAFF
TRBD1	TRBV27	NA	TRBJ1-1	TGTGCCAGCAGTCCCGGGACAGGGAGGGCTTTCTTT	CASSPGTGRAFF
NA	TRBV4-2	NA	TRBJ2-7	TGTGCCAGCAGCCAAGCGGGGGATGAGCAGTACTTC	CASSQAGDEQYF
TRBD1	TRBV2	NA	TRBJ2-1	TGTGCCAGCAGTTCCGGGACAGGGGGATCGGACGAGCAGTTCTTC	CASSSGTGGSDEQFF
TRBD2	TRBV7-8	NA	TRBJ2-1	TGTGCCAGCAGTCCAAGCGGGAGCGTTGAGCAGTTCTTC	CASSPSGSVEQFF
TRBD2	TRBV9	NA	TRBJ2-7	TGTGCCAGCAGCGAGGGAGGGGCCACCGAGCAGTACTTC	CASSEGGATEQYF
NA	TRBV13	NA	TRBJ2-7	TGTGCCAGCGGGCGCAGGGTCTCCTACGAGCAGTACTTC	CASGRRVSYEQYF
NA	TRBV13	NA	TRBJ2-5	TGTGCCAGCAGCAGGTGGAGGTACCAAGAGACCCAGTACTTC	CASSRWRYQETQYF
NA	TRBV6-4	NA	TRBJ1-2	TGTGCCAGCAGTGACTCTAGTGGCTACACCTTC	CASSDSSGYTF
NA	TRBV28	once	TRBJ2-7	TGTGCCAGCAGTTCCTACCCGGAGCAGTACTTC	CASSSYPEQYF
TRBD2	TRBV28	NA	TRBJ2-7	TGTGCCAGCCGGAAGAACCGGGAGGGTTACTACGAGCAGTACTTC	CASRKNREGYYEQYF
TRBD1	TRBV7-2	NA	TRBJ2-5	TGTGCCAGCAGCGCCTCCGGGACAGAAGAGACCCAGTACTTC	CASSASGTEETQYF
NA	TRBV14	NA	TRBJ2-1	TGTGCCAGCAGCCAAGTTATAGGGGGAAATGAGCAGTTCTTC	CASSQVIGGNEQFF
NA	TRBV5-4	NA	TRBJ1-2	TGTGCCAGCAGCTTCGGCGGGGGGGCCGGGGGCTACACCTTC	CASSFGGGAGGYTF
NA	TRBV9	NA	TRBJ2-1	TGTGCCAGCAGCGGCTCCGGGGAGCAGTTCTTC	CASSGSGEQFF
TRBD1	TRBV11-2	NA	TRBJ2-7	TGTGCCAGCAGCTCGGGACAGTTTGGGTCCTACGAGCAGTACTTC	CASSSGQFGSYEQYF
NA	TRBV7-2	NA	TRBJ2-7	TGTGCCAGCAGCCCCCCTCGGAGCTCCTACGAGCAGTACTTC	CASSPPRSSYEQYF
TRBD1	TRBV6-5	NA	TRBJ2-7	TGTGCCAGCAGTTTAAACGACAGGGGCCCCTACGAGCAGTACTTC	CASSLNDRGPYEQYF
NA	TRBV7-9	NA	TRBJ1-1	TGTGCCAGCAGCCCAATGGGGGCCCAGACGGCTTTCTTT	CASSPMGAQTAFF
TRBD1	TRBV5-1	once	TRBJ2-7	TGCGCCAGCAGCTCGGGACAGGGGGGATACGAGCAGTACTTC	CASSSGQGGYEQYF
TRBD1	TRBV19	NA	TRBJ1-5	TGTGCCACCCGAACGGCCGACAGGGGATACCAGCCCCAGCATTTT	CATRTADRGYQPQHF
TRBD2	TRBV5-1	medium-sized	TRBJ2-1	TGCGCCAGCAGCCCCACGGGAGGGACTGGAGCCTACAATGAGCAGTTCTTC	CASSPTGGTGAYNEQFF
TRBD2	TRBV5-1	once	TRBJ2-2	TGCGCCAGCAGCCTAGCGGGACAGCTAAACACCGGGGAGCTGTTTTTT	CASSLAGQLNTGELFF
NA	TRBV19	NA	TRBJ2-2	TGTGCCAGTAGCAGCACCGGGGAGCTGTTTTTT	CASSSTGELFF
NA	TRBV18	NA	TRBJ2-7	TGTGCCAGCTCACCCCCCTGGACAGTCCACGAGCAGTACTTC	CASSPPWTVHEQYF
NA	TRBV18	once	TRBJ2-5	TGTGCCAGCTCACCACGAGGTCGGCAGCCAGACGAGACCCAGTACTTC	CASSPRGRQPDETQYF
NA	TRBV5-1	NA	TRBJ2-1	TGCGCCAGCAGCTTGGTCTGGAGCTCCTACAATGAGCAGTTCTTC	CASSLVWSSYNEQFF
TRBD1	TRBV7-8	NA	TRBJ2-7	TGTGCCAGCAGCTTTGAACCGGGACAGGGGGCTTACGAGCAGTACTTC	CASSFEPGQGAYEQYF
TRBD2	TRBV27	once	TRBJ2-5	TGTGCCAGCAGTTTCCTAGCGGGAGAGGGGGAGACCCAGTACTTC	CASSFLAGEGETQYF
TRBD2	TRBV7-3	NA	TRBJ2-2	TGTGCCAGCAGCCCCGGGGTCGTAGCGGGGTACACCGGGGAGCTGTTTTTT	CASSPGVVAGYTGELFF
TRBD2	TRBV5-5	NA	TRBJ2-7	TGTGCCAGCACCCCGGGGGGGCTCTCCTACGAGCAGTACTTC	CASTPGGLSYEQYF
NA	TRBV19	NA	TRBJ1-1	TGTGCCAGTAGTACCGACAGCGCCATGAACACTGAAGCTTTCTTT	CASSTDSAMNTEAFF
TRBD2	TRBV5-1	once	TRBJ2-7	TGCGCCAGCAGCTGGCGGGGGGGGACGGGCTCCTACGAGCAGTACTTC	CASSWRGGTGSYEQYF
TRBD2	TRBV9	NA	TRBJ2-5	TGTGCCAGCAGCGTAGACGGGGGGGCTCAGGAGACCCAGTACTTC	CASSVDGGAQETQYF
TRBD2	TRBV13	NA	TRBJ2-7	TGTGCCAGCAGCACAGCGGGACTAGCTGGCGGCGAGCAGTACTTC	CASSTAGLAGGEQYF
TRBD2	TRBV7-8	NA	TRBJ2-3	TGTGCCACCTTGGGGACTAGCGGGGTGCGCACAGATACGCAGTATTTT	CATLGTSGVRTDTQYF
NA	TRBV13	NA	TRBJ2-7	TGTGCCAGCAGCCCGCGGGGGCCCTCCTACGAGCAGTACTTC	CASSPRGPSYEQYF
TRBD2	TRBV10-3	once	TRBJ2-3	TGTGCCATCAGGCCGACTAGCGGGAGTGTTTCAGATACGCAGTATTTT	CAIRPTSGSVSDTQYF
TRBD2	TRBV7-8	NA	TRBJ2-1	TGTGCCAGCAGCTTAGAGCGCGGGAGAGGCAATGAGCAGTTCTTC	CASSLERGRGNEQFF
NA	TRBV11-2	NA	TRBJ1-1	TGTGCCAGCAGCTCCCGGTTCCTTGGCACTGAAGCTTTCTTT	CASSSRFLGTEAFF
TRBD2	TRBV6-4	NA	TRBJ2-1	TGTGCCAGCAGTCAAACCTTGGGACTAGCGCATTACAATGAGCAGTTCTTC	CASSQTLGLAHYNEQFF
TRBD1	TRBV2	NA	TRBJ1-5	TGTGCCAGCAGTAGAAACGGACAGGGGGCATGGCAGCCCCAGCATTTT	CASSRNGQGAWQPQHF
NA	TRBV5-4	NA	TRBJ2-7	TGTGCCAGCAGCTTGGGTGAATCGAGCTCCTACGAGCAGTACTTC	CASSLGESSSYEQYF
NA	TRBV5-4	NA	TRBJ2-7	TGTGCCAGCAGCTTTTTAGGGGGCGGGGGGGAGCAGTACTTC	CASSFLGGGGEQYF
TRBD1	TRBV19	NA	TRBJ1-2	TGTGCCAGTAAATCAGAGGGGGCGGACTATGGCTACACCTTC	CASKSEGADYGYTF
NA	TRBV28	NA	TRBJ2-1	TGTGCCAGCAGTCCCCGGGAGCCCCATGAGCAGTTCTTC	CASSPREPHEQFF